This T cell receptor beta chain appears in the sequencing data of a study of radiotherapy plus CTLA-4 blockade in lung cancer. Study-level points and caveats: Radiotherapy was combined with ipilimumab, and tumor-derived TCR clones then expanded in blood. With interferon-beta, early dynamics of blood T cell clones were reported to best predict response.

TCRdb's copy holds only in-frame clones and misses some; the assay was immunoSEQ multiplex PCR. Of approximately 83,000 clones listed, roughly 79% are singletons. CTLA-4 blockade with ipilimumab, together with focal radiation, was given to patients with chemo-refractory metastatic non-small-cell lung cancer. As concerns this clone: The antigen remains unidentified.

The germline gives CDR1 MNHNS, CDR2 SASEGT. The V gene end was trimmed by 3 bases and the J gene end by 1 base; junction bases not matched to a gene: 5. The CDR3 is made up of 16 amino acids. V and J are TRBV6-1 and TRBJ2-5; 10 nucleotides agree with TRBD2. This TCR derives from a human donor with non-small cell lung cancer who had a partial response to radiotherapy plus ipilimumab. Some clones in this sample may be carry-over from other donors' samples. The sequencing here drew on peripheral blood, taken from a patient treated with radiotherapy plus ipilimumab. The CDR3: CASSDTWTSGQETQYF. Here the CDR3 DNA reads TGTGCCAGCAGTGACACCTGGACTAGCGGCCAAGAGACCCAGTACTTC.